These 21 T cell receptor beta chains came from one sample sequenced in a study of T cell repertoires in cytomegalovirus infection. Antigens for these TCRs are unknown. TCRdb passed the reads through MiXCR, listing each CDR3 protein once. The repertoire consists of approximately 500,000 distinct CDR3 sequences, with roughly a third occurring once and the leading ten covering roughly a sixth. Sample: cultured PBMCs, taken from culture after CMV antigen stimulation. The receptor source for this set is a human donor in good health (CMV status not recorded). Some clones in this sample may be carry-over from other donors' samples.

DNA of the CDR3: TGTGCCAGCAGCTTAGAGTCTAGCGGGGGACAAGAGACCCAGTACTTC. Its protein is CASSLESSGGQETQYF. The chain employs TRBV7-2 and TRBJ2-5, with 10 bases fitting TRBD2. V lost 1 base, J lost 2 bases, and 4 bases stayed unmatched. This CDR3 has 16 amino acids. Germline assignment: CDR1 SGHTA and CDR2 FQGNSA.

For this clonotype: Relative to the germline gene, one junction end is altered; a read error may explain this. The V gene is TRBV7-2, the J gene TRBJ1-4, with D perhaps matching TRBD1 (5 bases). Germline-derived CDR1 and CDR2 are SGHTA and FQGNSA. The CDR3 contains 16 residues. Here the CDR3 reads CASSPRQPATNVKLFF. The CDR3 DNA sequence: TGTGCCAGCAGCCCCCGACAGCCCGCAACTAATGTAAAACTGTTTTTT.

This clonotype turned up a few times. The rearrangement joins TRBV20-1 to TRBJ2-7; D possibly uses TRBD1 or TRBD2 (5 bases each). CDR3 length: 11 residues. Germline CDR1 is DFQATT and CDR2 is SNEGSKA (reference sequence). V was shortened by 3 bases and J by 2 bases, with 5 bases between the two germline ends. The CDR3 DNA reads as TGCAGTGCTAGGGGGGCCTACGAGCAGTACTTC. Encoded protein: CSARGAYEQYF.

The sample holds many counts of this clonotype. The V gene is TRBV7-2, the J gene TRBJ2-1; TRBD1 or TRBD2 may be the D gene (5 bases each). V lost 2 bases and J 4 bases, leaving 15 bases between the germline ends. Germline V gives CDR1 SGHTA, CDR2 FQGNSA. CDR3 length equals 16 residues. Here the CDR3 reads CASSLSLRDQYNEQFF. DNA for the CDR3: TGTGCCAGCAGCTTAAGCCTCCGGGACCAGTACAATGAGCAGTTCTTC.

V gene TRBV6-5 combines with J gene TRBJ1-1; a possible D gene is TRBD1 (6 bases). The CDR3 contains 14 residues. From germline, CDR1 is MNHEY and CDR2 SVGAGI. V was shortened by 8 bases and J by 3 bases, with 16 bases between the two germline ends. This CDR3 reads CASGTGRPDTEAFF. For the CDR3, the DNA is TGTGCCAGCGGAACAGGGCGCCCGGACACTGAAGCTTTCTTT.

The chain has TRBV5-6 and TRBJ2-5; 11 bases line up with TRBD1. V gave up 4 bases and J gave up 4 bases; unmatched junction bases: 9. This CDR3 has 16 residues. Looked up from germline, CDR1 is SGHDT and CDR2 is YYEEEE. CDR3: CASSPGGQGARETQYF. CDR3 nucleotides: TGTGCCAGCAGCCCTGGTGGACAGGGGGCGCGAGAGACCCAGTACTTC.

CDR3 DNA sequence: TGTGCCAGCAGCTTTTCGGCCGGAAGTTGGCTAGCTTTCTTT. This encodes CASSFSAGSWLAFF. J is TRBJ1-1 and V is TRBV7-9; D unresolved. Trimming removed 3 bases at V and 10 bases at J, with 18 bases between. Per the germline V gene, CDR1 is SEHNR and CDR2 is FQNEAQ (reference sequence). This CDR3 is built from 14 residues.

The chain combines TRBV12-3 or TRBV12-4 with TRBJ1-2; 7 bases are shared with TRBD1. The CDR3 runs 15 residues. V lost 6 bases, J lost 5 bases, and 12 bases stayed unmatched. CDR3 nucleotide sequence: TGTGCCAGCAGCCTTAGACAGGGAGGATCGTATGGCTACACCTTC. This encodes CASSLRQGGSYGYTF.

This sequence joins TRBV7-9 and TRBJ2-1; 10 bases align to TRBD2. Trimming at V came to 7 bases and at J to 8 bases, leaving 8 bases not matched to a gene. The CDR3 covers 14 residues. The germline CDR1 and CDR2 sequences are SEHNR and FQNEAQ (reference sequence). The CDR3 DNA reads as TGTGCCAGCAACTGGCTAGCGGGAGTCCATGAGCAGTTCTTC. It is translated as CASNWLAGVHEQFF. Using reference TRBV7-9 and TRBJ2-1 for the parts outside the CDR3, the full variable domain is DTGVSQNPRHKITKRGQNVTFRCDPISEHNRLYWYRQTLGQGPEFLTYFQNEAQLEKSRLLSDRFSAERPKGSFSTLEIQRTEQGDSAMYLCASNWLAGVHEQFFGPGTRLTVL.

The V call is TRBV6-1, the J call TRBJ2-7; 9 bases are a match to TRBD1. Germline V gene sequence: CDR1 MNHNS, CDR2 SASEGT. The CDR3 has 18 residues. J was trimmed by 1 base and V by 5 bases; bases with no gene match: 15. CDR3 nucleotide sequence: TGTGCCAGCAGTAACCCCGCCTTGGGACAGGGTAGGTCCTACGAGCAGTACGTC. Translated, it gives CASSNPALGQGRSYEQYV.

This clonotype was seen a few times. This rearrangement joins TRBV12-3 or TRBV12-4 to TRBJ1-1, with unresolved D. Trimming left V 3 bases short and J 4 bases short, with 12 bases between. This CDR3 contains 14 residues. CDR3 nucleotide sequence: TGTGCCAGCAGTTTGCGGGTGGCTGGCACTGAAGCTTTCTTT. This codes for CASSLRVAGTEAFF.

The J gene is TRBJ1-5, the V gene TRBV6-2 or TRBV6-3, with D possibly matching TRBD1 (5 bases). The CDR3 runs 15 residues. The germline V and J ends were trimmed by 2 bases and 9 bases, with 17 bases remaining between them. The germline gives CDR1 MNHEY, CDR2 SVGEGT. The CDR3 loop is CASSYPPQAGRPQHF. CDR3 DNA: TGTGCCAGCAGTTACCCACCACAGGCCGGCAGGCCCCAGCATTTT.

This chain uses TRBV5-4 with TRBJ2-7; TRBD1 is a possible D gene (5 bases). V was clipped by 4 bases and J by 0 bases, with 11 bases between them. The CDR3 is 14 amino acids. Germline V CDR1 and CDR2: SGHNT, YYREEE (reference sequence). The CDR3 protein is CASSAKGASYEQYV. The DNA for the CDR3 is TGTGCCAGCAGCGCGAAAGGGGCCTCCTACGAGCAGTACGTC.

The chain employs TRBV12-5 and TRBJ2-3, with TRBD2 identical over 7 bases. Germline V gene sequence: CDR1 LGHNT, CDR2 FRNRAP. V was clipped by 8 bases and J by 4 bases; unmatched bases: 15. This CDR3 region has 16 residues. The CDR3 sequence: CASRGLEKAGSDTQYF. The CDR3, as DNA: TGTGCTAGTCGGGGCCTCGAAAAAGCGGGATCAGATACGCAGTATTTT.

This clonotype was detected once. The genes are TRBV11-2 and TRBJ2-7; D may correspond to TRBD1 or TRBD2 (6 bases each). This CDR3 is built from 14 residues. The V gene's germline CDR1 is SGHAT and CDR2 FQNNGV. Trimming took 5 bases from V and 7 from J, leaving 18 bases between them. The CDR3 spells CASSKGGGGYEQYV. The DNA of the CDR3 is TGTGCCAGCAGCAAGGGGGGAGGTGGTTATGAGCAGTACGTC.

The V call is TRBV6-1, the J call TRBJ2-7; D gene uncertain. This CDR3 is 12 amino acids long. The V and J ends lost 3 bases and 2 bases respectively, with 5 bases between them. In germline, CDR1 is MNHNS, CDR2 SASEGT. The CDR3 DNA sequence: TGTGCCAGCAGTGAGACCACCTACGAGCAGTACGTC. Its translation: CASSETTYEQYV.

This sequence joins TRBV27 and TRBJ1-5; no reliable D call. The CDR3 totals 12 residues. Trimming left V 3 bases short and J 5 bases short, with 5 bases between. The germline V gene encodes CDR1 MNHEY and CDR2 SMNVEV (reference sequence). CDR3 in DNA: TGTGCCAGCAGTTTCCTCTATCAGCCCCAGCATTTT. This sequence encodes CASSFLYQPQHF.

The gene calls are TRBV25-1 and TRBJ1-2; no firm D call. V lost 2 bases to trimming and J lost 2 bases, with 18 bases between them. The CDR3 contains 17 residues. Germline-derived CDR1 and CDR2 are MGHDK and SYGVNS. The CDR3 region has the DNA TGTGCCAGCAGTGAAACTGCTTCCGGGCGAAAGAACTATGGCTACACCTTC. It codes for CASSETASGRKNYGYTF.

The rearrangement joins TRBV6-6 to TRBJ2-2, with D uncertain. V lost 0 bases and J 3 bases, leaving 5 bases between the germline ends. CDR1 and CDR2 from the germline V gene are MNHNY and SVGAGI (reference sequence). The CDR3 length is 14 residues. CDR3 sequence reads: CASSYSDDTGELFF. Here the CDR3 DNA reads TGTGCCAGCAGTTACTCCGATGACACCGGGGAGCTGTTTTTT.

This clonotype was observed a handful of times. The CDR3 sequence: CASSEGDNSPLHF. The CDR3 DNA is TGTGCCAGCAGTGAAGGGGATAATTCACCCCTCCACTTT. The chain recombines TRBV6-4 with TRBJ1-6; TRBD1 might be the D (5 bases). The germline V gene encodes CDR1 MRHNA and CDR2 SNTAGT. Between the trimmed V and J ends, which lost 3 bases and 5 bases, there was a span of 5 bases. The CDR3 totals 13 residues.

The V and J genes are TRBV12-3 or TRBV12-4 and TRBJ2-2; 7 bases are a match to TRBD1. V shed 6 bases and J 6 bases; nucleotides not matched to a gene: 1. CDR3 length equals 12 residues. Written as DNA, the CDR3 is TGTGCCAGCAGGGGACAGTCCGGGGAGCTGTTTTTT. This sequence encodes CASRGQSGELFF.